The 10 T cell receptor beta chains given below trace back to one sample, sequenced in a study of spatial heterogeneity in lung cancer. Study-level points and caveats: Counts that tracked tumor mutation counts were those of expanded intratumoral alpha and beta TCRs.

No antigen is known for these receptors. Time point specified: sample taken at primary tumor resection. One entry per CDR3 protein results from TCRdb running MiXCR on the 5' RACE reads. Here the sample spans under 5,000 distinct CDR3 sequences, about 7% being singletons. The source was lung tumor tissue, collected at surgery. These receptors were collected from a male donor with early-stage non-small cell lung cancer.

This clonotype is labeled medium-sized (0.01 to 0.1%). A library made for alpha chains picked up this beta chain off target, so its size means little. The rearrangement joins TRBV7-3 to TRBJ1-4, with D possibly TRBD1 on 6 matching bases. V lost 0 bases and J 11 bases, leaving 10 bases between the germline ends. This CDR3 comprises 13 residues. In germline, CDR1 is SGHTA, CDR2 FQGTGA. CDR3: CASSLTAGEKLFF. The CDR3 DNA reads as TGTGCCAGCAGCTTAACGGCAGGGGAGAAACTGTTTTTT.

This clonotype is judged medium-sized. With the library built for alpha chains, this beta chain is off target and its frequency is not meaningful. As DNA, the CDR3 is TGTGCCAGCAGTTTGGGACTCAAGGGGACCCAGTACTTC. Its protein is CASSLGLKGTQYF. This chain uses TRBV12-3 or TRBV12-4 with TRBJ2-5, with a possible D match to TRBD2 (6 bases). The CDR3 is made up of 13 amino acids. V lost 3 bases to trimming and J lost 7 bases, with 12 bases between them.

By frequency in the sample, this clonotype is medium-sized. This beta chain was picked up by a library intended for alpha chains and is off target, so its count carries little meaning. This chain uses TRBV29-1 with TRBJ1-2; D is undetermined. In germline, CDR1 is SQVTM, CDR2 ANQGSEA. This CDR3 is 13 amino acids long. The ends were cut back, 3 bases at V and 0 bases at J, with 8 bases in the middle. The CDR3 sequence: CSVDREPNYGYTF. DNA for the CDR3: TGCAGCGTTGATAGAGAGCCTAACTATGGCTACACCTTC.

By its share, this clonotype is medium-sized. The library was designed around alpha chains, so this beta chain is a stray read whose abundance carries little weight. The V call is TRBV2, the J call TRBJ2-3; D may match TRBD1 or TRBD2 (6 bases each). Germline CDR1 SNHLY, CDR2 FYNNEI. V was clipped by 6 bases and J by 6 bases, with 16 bases between them. CDR3 length: 14 residues. The CDR3: CASRSEGGFDTQYF. The CDR3 DNA follows: TGTGCCAGCAGGAGTGAGGGGGGCTTCGATACGCAGTATTTT. Looking up the rest from reference TRBV2 and TRBJ2-3 gives the full variable domain: EPEVTQTPSHQVTQMGQEVILRCVPISNHLYFYWYRQILGQKVEFLVSFYNNEISEKSEIFDDQFSVERPDGSNFTLKIRSTKLEDSAMYFCASRSEGGFDTQYFGPGTRLTVL.

By sample share, this clonotype is medium-sized. Within a library made for alpha chains, this beta chain is off target, and its count is uninformative. The chain has TRBV7-2 and TRBJ2-1, with D hard to call. CDR3 length: 15 amino acids. Germline CDR1 SGHTA, CDR2 FQGNSA. The V gene lost 5 bases and the J gene lost 5 bases, with 16 bases spanning the gap. In DNA, the CDR3 is TGTGCCAGCAGCCGGTATTGGGGAAGTGACAATGAGCAGTTCTTC. As protein: CASSRYWGSDNEQFF.

This clonotype showed up many times. Since the library was made to target alpha chains, this beta chain is a stray read and its abundance is not meaningful. V usage is TRBV4-1 and J usage is TRBJ2-1; D possibly corresponds to TRBD2 (6 bases). Trimming left V 7 bases short and J 10 bases short, with 14 bases between. This CDR3 comprises 12 residues. Germline V lookup: CDR1 MGHRA, CDR2 YSYEKL. CDR3 nucleotides: TGCGCCAGCACCGGGAGCGGAAGGGAGCAGTTCTTC. Residues: CASTGSGREQFF.

Many counts were recorded for this clonotype. This beta chain represents an off-target read in a library built for alpha chains; its size is of limited meaning. The chain links TRBV19 to TRBJ2-7, with TRBD1 matching 9 bases. Germline assignment: CDR1 LNHDA and CDR2 SQIVND (reference sequence). V gave up 7 bases and J gave up 6 bases; unmatched junction bases: 13. The CDR3 extends over 15 amino acids. DNA for the CDR3: TGTGCCAGTAAACGAGGGACAGGGACAGAAGGCGAGCAGTACGTC. Translation gives CASKRGTGTEGEQYV.

This clonotype has ten or more counts. This beta chain lies outside the target of a library built for alpha chains; its clone size means little. The chain links TRBV27 to TRBJ1-2, with D unclear. V lost 6 bases and J lost 2, with 16 bases in between. This CDR3 region has 15 residues. CDR1 MNHEY and CDR2 SMNVEV come from the germline V gene (reference sequence). CDR3 amino acids: CASSSDTVGNYGYTF. CDR3 nucleotides: TGTGCCAGCAGCTCCGACACAGTTGGAAACTATGGCTACACCTTC.

This clonotype is classed as medium-sized. This beta chain was picked up by a library intended for alpha chains and is off target, so its count carries little meaning. V is TRBV13 and J is TRBJ2-2; D remains ambiguous. There are 14 residues in the CDR3. V lost 10 bases to trimming and J lost 1 base, with 13 bases between them. Germline assignment: CDR1 PRHDT and CDR2 FYEKMQ (reference sequence). This CDR3 is CATERVMNTGELFF. DNA for the CDR3: TGTGCCACCGAAAGGGTCATGAACACCGGGGAGCTGTTTTTT.

By sample fraction, this clonotype is medium-sized. For a library built for alpha chains, this beta chain is a stray read; little rests on its size. The rearrangement uses TRBV7-2 and TRBJ1-2; D unclear. The CDR3 totals 15 residues. CDR1 is SGHTA, CDR2 FQGNSA, per germline. Trimming took off 5 bases at V and 0 bases at J, with 13 bases between the two ends. In DNA form, the CDR3 reads TGTGCCAGCAGCCCCTTTCTGGTCTCTAACTATGGCTACACCTTC. Amino acids: CASSPFLVSNYGYTF.